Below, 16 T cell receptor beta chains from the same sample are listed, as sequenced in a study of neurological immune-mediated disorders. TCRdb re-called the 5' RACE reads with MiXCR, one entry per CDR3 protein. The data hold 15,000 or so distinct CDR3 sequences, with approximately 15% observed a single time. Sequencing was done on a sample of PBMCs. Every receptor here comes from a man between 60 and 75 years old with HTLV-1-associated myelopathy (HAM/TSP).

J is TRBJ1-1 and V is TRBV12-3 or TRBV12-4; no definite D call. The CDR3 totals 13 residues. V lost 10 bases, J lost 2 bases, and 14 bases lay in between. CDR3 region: CAILSEGNTEAFF. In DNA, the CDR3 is TGTGCCATCCTCAGTGAGGGAAACACTGAAGCTTTCTTT.

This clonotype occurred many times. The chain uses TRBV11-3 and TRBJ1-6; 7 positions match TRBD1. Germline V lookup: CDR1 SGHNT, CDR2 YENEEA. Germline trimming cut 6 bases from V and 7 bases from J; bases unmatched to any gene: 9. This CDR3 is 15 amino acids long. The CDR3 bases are TGTGCCAGCAGGAAAGCGACAGGGTCGAATTCACCCCTCCACTTT. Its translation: CASRKATGSNSPLHF.

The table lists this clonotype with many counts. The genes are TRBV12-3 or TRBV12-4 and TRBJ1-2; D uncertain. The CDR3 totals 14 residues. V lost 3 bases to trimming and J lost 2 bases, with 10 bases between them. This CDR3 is CASSFGSANYGYTF. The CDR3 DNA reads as TGTGCCAGCAGTTTTGGGTCGGCCAACTATGGCTACACCTTC.

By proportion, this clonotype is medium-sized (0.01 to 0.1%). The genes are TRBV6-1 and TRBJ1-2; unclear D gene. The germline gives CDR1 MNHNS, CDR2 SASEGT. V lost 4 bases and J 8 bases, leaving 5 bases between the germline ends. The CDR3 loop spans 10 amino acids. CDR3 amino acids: CASSAVGYTF. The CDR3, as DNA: TGTGCCAGCAGTGCGGTGGGCTACACCTTC.

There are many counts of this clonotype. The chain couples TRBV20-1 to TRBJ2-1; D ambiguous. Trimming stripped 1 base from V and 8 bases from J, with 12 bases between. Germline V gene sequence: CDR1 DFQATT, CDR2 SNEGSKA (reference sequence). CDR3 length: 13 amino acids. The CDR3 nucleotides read TGCAGTGCTAGAGTTCGGACGTTCGATGAGCAGTTCTTC. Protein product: CSARVRTFDEQFF.

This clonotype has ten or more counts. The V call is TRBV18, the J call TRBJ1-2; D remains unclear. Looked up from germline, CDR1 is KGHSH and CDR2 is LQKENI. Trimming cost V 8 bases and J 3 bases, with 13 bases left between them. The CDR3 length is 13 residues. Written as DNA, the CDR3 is TGTGCCAGCCAAGCTAAAACGGACTATGGCTACACCTTC. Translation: CASQAKTDYGYTF.

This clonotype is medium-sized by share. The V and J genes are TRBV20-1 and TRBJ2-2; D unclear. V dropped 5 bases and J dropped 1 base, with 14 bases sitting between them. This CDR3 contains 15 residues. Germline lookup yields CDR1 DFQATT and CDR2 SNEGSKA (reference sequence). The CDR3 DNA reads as TGCAGTGCTTCCCCCCGGCAGGTGAACACCGGGGAGCTGTTTTTT. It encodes CSASPRQVNTGELFF.

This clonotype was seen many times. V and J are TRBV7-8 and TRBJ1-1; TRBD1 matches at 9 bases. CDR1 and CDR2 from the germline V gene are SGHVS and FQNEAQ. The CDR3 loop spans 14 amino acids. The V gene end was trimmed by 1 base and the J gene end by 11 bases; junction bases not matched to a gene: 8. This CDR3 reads CASSLGTGATRAFF. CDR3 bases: TGTGCCAGCAGCTTAGGGACAGGGGCAACAAGGGCTTTCTTT.

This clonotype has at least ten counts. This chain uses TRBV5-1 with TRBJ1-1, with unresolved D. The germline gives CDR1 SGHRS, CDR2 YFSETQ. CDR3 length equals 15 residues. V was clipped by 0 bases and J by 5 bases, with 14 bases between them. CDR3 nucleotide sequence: TGCGCCAGCAGCTTGGCTCCGGGGTCCAGGACTGAAGCTTTCTTT. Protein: CASSLAPGSRTEAFF.

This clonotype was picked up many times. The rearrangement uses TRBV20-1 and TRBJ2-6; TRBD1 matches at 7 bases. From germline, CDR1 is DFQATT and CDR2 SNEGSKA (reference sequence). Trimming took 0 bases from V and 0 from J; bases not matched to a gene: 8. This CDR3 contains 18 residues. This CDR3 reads CSARDGTEGTSGANVLTF. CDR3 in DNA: TGCAGTGCTAGAGACGGGACAGAGGGGACCTCTGGGGCCAACGTCCTGACTTTC.

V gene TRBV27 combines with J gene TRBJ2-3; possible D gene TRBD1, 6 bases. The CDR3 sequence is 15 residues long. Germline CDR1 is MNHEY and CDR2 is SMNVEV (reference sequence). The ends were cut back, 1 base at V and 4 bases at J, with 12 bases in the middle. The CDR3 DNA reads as TGTGCCAGCAGTTTATTGCAGGGGTCCGCAGATACGCAGTATTTT. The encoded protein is CASSLLQGSADTQYF.

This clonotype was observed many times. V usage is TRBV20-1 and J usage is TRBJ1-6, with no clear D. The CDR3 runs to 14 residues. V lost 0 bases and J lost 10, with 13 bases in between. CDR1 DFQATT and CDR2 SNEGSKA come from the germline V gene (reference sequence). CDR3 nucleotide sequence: TGCAGTGCTAGAGAAATCTCCGGGAACTCACCCCTCCACTTT. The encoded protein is CSAREISGNSPLHF.

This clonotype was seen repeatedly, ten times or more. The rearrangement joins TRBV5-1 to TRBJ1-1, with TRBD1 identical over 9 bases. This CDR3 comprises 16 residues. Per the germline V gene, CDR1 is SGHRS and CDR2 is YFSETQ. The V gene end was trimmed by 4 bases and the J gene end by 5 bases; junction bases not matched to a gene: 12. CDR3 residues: CASSPGTGRSVTEAFF. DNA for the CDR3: TGCGCCAGCAGCCCAGGGACAGGGAGGTCCGTTACTGAAGCTTTCTTT.

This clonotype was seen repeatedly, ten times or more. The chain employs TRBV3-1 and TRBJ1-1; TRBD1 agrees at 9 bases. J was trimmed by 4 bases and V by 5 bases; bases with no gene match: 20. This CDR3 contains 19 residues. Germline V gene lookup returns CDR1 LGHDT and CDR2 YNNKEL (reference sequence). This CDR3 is CASSAIGFGTGQGGTEAFF. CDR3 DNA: TGTGCCAGCAGCGCGATTGGCTTCGGGACAGGGCAGGGGGGCACTGAAGCTTTCTTT.

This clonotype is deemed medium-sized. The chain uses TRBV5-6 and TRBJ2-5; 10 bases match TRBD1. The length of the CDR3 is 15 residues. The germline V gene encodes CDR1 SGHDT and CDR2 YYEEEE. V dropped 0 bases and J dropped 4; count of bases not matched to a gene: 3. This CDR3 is CASSLVGDRGETQYF. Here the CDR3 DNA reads TGTGCCAGCAGCTTGGTAGGGGACAGGGGAGAGACCCAGTACTTC.

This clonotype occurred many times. The CDR3 reads CASSTRPHTDTQYF. In nucleotides, the CDR3 is TGTGCCAGCAGCACTCGACCGCACACAGATACGCAGTATTTT. The rearrangement joins TRBV9 to TRBJ2-3; no firm D call. Looked up from germline, CDR1 is SGDLS and CDR2 is YYNGEE. The CDR3 has 14 amino acids. Trimming pared 4 bases from V and 2 bases from J, leaving 11 bases between.